The 21 T cell receptor beta chains in this list originate from one sample, sequenced in a study of response to subunit inactivated influenza vaccine. Via MiXCR, TCRdb re-called the RT-PCR reads, giving one row per CDR3 protein. The repertoire holds about 540,000 distinct CDR3 sequences, with 20% to 25% as singletons. This sample was also put to use in a study of T cells expressing NK-cell markers. That paper adds: The TCR beta cDNA came from 5'RACE template switching with UMIs.

The source material was CD4+ T cells sorted from PBMCs, sampled 12 days after vaccination. These receptors came from a man aged 45-65 years who received an inactivated influenza vaccine.

About this clonotype: A junction end diverges from the germline sequence, so it may reflect a read error. The chain employs TRBV7-7 and TRBJ2-2; no reliable D call. Germline V gives CDR1 SSHAT, CDR2 FNYEAQ (reference sequence). The CDR3 extends over 14 amino acids. The CDR3 DNA reads as TGTGCTAGCAGCCCTAATATTAACACCGGGGAGCTGTTTTTT. It yields the protein CASSPNINTGELFF.

The table lists this clonotype with a few counts. V and J are TRBV12-3 or TRBV12-4 and TRBJ1-2; TRBD1 matches at 9 bases. Unmatched junction bases numbered 7, after V lost 4 bases and J lost 7 bases. The CDR3 runs to 14 residues. The CDR3: CASSSWTGDFGYTF. DNA of the CDR3: TGTGCCAGCAGTTCCTGGACAGGGGACTTTGGCTACACCTTC.

V usage is TRBV7-9 and J usage is TRBJ2-7; 8 nucleotides match TRBD1. Germline V gives CDR1 SEHNR, CDR2 FQNEAQ (reference sequence). V lost 7 bases to trimming and J lost 6 bases; unmatched junction nucleotides: 11. This CDR3 contains 14 residues. The CDR3 here is CASIDGTGNSEQYF. In nucleotides, the CDR3 is TGTGCCAGCATCGATGGGACAGGCAATAGCGAGCAGTACTTC.

This clonotype has a count of ten or more. The rearrangement links TRBV7-3 to TRBJ2-2, with 8 bases aligning to TRBD1. CDR3 length equals 16 residues. CDR1 and CDR2 from the germline V gene are SGHTA and FQGTGA. With V trimmed by 5 bases and J by 8 bases, 13 bases remained unmatched. CDR3 nucleotide sequence: TGTGCCAGCAGCAAGGGTCCGGCAGGGGGCCGTGGGGAGCTGTTTTTT. Translating gives CASSKGPAGGRGELFF.

This clonotype was counted a few times. V usage is TRBV7-8 and J usage is TRBJ2-7; 7 bases fit TRBD1. Germline loops: CDR1 SGHVS, CDR2 FQNEAQ. The CDR3 runs 13 residues. The J segment lost 6 bases and the V segment lost 6 bases, leaving 8 bases of the junction unmatched. As DNA, the CDR3 is TGTGCCAGCAGACGTCGACAGGGATCCGAGCAGTACTTC. Amino acid sequence: CASRRRQGSEQYF.

This rearrangement joins TRBV4-2 to TRBJ2-2; no reliable D call. The germline gives CDR1 LGHNA, CDR2 YNFKEQ. The V end lost 4 bases, the J end lost 6 bases, and 18 bases lay between the germline ends. This CDR3 region has 16 residues. CDR3 DNA: TGTGCCAGCAGCCCCCGGGCCGCTTATCTATCCGGGGAGCTGTTTTTT. Residues: CASSPRAAYLSGELFF.

This rearrangement joins TRBV29-1 to TRBJ1-5, with D perhaps matching TRBD1 (5 bases). Trimming took off 8 bases at V and 7 bases at J, with 18 bases between the two ends. The CDR3 has 13 residues. The germline CDR1 and CDR2 sequences are SQVTM and ANQGSEA. For the CDR3, the DNA is TGCAGCACTGCCGGACAAGGAGGCCAGCCCCAGCATTTT. This encodes CSTAGQGGQPQHF.

The chain couples TRBV2 to TRBJ2-6; D uncertain. Germline values: CDR1 SNHLY, CDR2 FYNNEI. V gave up 0 bases and J gave up 3 bases, with 6 bases separating them. This CDR3 region has 15 residues. CDR3 sequence reads: CASSEAGNGANVLTF. The CDR3 coding sequence is TGTGCCAGCAGTGAAGCGGGGAATGGGGCCAACGTCCTGACTTTC.

V and J are TRBV5-1 and TRBJ2-7; TRBD2 matches 9 bases. This CDR3 comprises 15 residues. Looked up from germline, CDR1 is SGHRS and CDR2 is YFSETQ. V was pared by 3 bases and J by 5 bases, with 9 bases of the junction left unmatched. CDR3 amino acids: CASSWGSGSFDEQYF. DNA for the CDR3: TGCGCCAGCAGCTGGGGTAGCGGGAGTTTCGACGAGCAGTACTTC.

The chain uses TRBV3-1 and TRBJ2-7, with D possibly being TRBD1 (6 bases). Germline V lookup: CDR1 LGHDT, CDR2 YNNKEL (reference sequence). The CDR3 consists of 14 residues. The ends were cut back, 1 base at V and 6 bases at J, with 13 bases in the middle. CDR3 nucleotide sequence: TGTGCCAGCAGCCAAGGGACAGATTTTGGCGAGCAGTACTTC. This translates into CASSQGTDFGEQYF.

This chain links TRBV7-9 with TRBJ1-2; D is possibly TRBD1 (5 bases). Germline CDR1 SEHNR, CDR2 FQNEAQ (reference sequence). Deletions cut 5 bases from V and 3 bases from J, with 13 bases between. This CDR3 has 14 residues. The CDR3 here is CASSARGGHYGYTF. DNA for the CDR3: TGTGCCAGCAGCGCCCGTGGGGGACACTATGGCTACACCTTC.

V usage is TRBV20-1 and J usage is TRBJ1-1; tentative D call: TRBD1 (6 bases). Germline V lookup: CDR1 DFQATT, CDR2 SNEGSKA (reference sequence). V was shortened by 5 bases and J by 6 bases, with 16 bases between the two germline ends. The CDR3 runs to 13 residues. The DNA for the CDR3 is TGCAGTGCTCCAGAGGGGTGGGGGCCTGAAGCTTTCTTT. Translation gives CSAPEGWGPEAFF.

The chain recombines TRBV20-1 with TRBJ1-1; 8 bases map to TRBD1. V trimming: 5 bases; J trimming: 10 bases; junction bases outside the gene matches: 9. Germline V gene sequence: CDR1 DFQATT, CDR2 SNEGSKA (reference sequence). The CDR3 is 12 amino acids. This CDR3 is CSAQGASGTAFF. The CDR3 coding sequence is TGCAGTGCTCAGGGGGCCTCCGGTACAGCTTTCTTT.

The chain links TRBV10-3 to TRBJ2-2, with 8 positions matching TRBD2. Germline loops: CDR1 ENHRY, CDR2 SYGVKD. The V gene end was trimmed by 10 bases and the J gene end by 3 bases; junction bases not matched to a gene: 7. CDR3 length: 14 residues. CDR3 nucleotide sequence: TGTGCCACCGAGAGCGGGGGCTACACCGGGGAGCTGTTTTTT. The encoded protein is CATESGGYTGELFF.

This clonotype was detected a few times. This sequence joins TRBV5-1 and TRBJ1-2, with D unclear. CDR3 length: 14 amino acids. V lost 0 bases, J lost 5 bases, and 11 bases lay in between. The V gene's germline CDR1 is SGHRS and CDR2 YFSETQ. The CDR3 DNA reads as TGCGCCAGCAGCTTGGCCTCAGACCCATATGGCTACACCTTC. Translated: CASSLASDPYGYTF.

CDR3 residues: CASSQVGSGRSHNEQFF. CDR3 nucleotides: TGCGCCAGCAGCCAAGTGGGATCGGGCAGGTCCCACAATGAGCAGTTCTTC. V is TRBV4-1 and J is TRBJ2-1; no firm D call. The CDR3 contains 17 residues. V lost 1 base and J lost 5, with 18 bases in between. From germline, CDR1 is MGHRA and CDR2 YSYEKL.

This clonotype has more than one count but fewer than ten. The gene calls are TRBV21-1 and TRBJ2-1; the table gives TRBD1 as D, unverified against the DNA. TRBV21-1 is assigned pseudogene status. The CDR3 totals 19 residues. CDR3 loop: CASSKPPAARVGKYNEQFF. DNA of the CDR3: TGTGCCAGCAGCAAACCCCCGGCAGCCCGGGTGGGGAAATACAATGAGCAGTTCTTC.

The V gene is TRBV20-1, the J gene TRBJ1-6, with 8 bases matching TRBD1. CDR1 and CDR2 (germline): DFQATT, SNEGSKA (reference sequence). The CDR3 totals 15 residues. Losses at the gene ends were 4 bases for V and 6 bases for J; bases not matched to a gene: 8. The CDR3 DNA follows: TGCAGTGCTATGTTCAGGGGGCGAGGTAATTCACCCCTCCACTTT. Its translation is CSAMFRGRGNSPLHF.

V gene TRBV4-3 combines with J gene TRBJ2-1; 9 bases line up with TRBD1. The CDR3 is 16 amino acids. Germline-derived CDR1 and CDR2 are LGHNA and YSLEER. With 0 bases clipped from V and 7 bases from J, the junction kept 7 bases outside the gene matches. The CDR3 loop reads CASSQESDRGRNEQFF. CDR3 in DNA: TGCGCCAGCAGCCAAGAATCGGACAGGGGAAGAAATGAGCAGTTCTTC.

The chain has TRBV20-1 and TRBJ2-1; D not resolved. Between the trimmed V and J ends, which lost 3 bases and 0 bases, there was a span of 12 bases. Germline V lookup: CDR1 DFQATT, CDR2 SNEGSKA (reference sequence). The CDR3 length is 15 residues. The CDR3 is CSARGSWSSYNEQFF. CDR3 in DNA: TGCAGTGCTAGGGGCTCCTGGAGCTCCTACAATGAGCAGTTCTTC.

This clonotype has only a few counts. The CDR3 here is CASSYRPVGNQPQHF. The CDR3, as DNA: TGTGCCAGCAGTTACCGACCGGTCGGCAATCAGCCCCAGCATTTT. The chain links TRBV6-5 to TRBJ1-5; D is unresolved. Trimming pared 2 bases from V and 2 bases from J, leaving 10 bases between. This CDR3 is 15 amino acids long. The germline V gene encodes CDR1 MNHEY and CDR2 SVGAGI.